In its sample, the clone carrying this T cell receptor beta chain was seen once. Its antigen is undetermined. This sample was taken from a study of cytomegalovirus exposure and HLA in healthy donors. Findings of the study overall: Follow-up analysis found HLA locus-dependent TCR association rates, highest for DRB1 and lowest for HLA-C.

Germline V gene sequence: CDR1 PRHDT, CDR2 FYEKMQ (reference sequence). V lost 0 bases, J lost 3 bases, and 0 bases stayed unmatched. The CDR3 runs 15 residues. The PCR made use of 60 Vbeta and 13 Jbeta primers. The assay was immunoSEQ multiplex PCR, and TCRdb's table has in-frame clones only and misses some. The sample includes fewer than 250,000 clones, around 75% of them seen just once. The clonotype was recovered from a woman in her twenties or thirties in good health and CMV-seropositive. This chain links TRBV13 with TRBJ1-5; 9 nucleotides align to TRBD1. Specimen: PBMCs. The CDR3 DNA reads TGTGCCAGCAGCTTAGGACAGGGGGCCAATCAGCCCCAGCATTTT. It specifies CASSLGQGANQPQHF.